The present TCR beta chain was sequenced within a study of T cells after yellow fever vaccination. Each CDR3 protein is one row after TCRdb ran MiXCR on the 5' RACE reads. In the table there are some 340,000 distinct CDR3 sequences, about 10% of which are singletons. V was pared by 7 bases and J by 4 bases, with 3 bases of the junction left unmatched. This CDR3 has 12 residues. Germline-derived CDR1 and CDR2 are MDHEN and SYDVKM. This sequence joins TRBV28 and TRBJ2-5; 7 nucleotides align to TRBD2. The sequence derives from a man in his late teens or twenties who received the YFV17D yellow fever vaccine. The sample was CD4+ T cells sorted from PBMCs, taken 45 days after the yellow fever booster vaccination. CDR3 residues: CASMGRGETQYF. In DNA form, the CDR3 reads TGTGCCAGCATGGGGAGGGGAGAGACCCAGTACTTC.